Sequencing of this TCR beta chain was carried out in a study of spatial heterogeneity in lung cancer. Germline assignment: CDR1 LGHDT and CDR2 YNNKEL (reference sequence). The CDR3 loop spans 16 amino acids. The V end lost 4 bases, the J end lost 5 bases, and 17 bases lay between the germline ends. TCRdb processed the 5' RACE reads anew with MiXCR; each CDR3 protein has one entry. The table records just under 7,500 distinct CDR3 sequences, around 6.7% of them present only once. Time point in this sample: sample taken at primary tumor resection. Untreated early-stage non-small cell lung cancer patients, roughly 72 in total, were the donors. In each case, whole RNA from tumor, nontumor lung or frozen PBMC was sequenced unsorted. Study-level results: The study found that ubiquitous and regional expanded TCR counts tracked ubiquitous and regional nonsynonymous mutations, respectively. Mutation tallies in tumors tracked expanded intratumoral alpha and beta TCR counts.

By share, this clonotype counts as medium-sized. Its antigen is not known. The chain employs TRBV3-1 and TRBJ2-2, with D perhaps given as TRBD1 or TRBD2 (5 bases each). Specimen: lung tumor tissue, collected at surgery. The sequence was obtained from a male donor with early-stage non-small cell lung cancer. This chain's CDR3 is CASSRGVPGRTGELFF. In nucleotides, the CDR3 is TGTGCCAGCAGCCGAGGGGTCCCGGGACGGACCGGGGAGCTGTTTTTT. Drawing the rest from reference TRBV3-1 and TRBJ2-2, the complete variable domain is DTAVSQTPKYLVTQMGNDKSIKCEQNLGHDTMYWYKQDSKKFLKIMFSYNNKELIINETVPNRFSPKSPDKAHLNLHINSLELGDSAVYFCASSRGVPGRTGELFFGEGSRLTVL.